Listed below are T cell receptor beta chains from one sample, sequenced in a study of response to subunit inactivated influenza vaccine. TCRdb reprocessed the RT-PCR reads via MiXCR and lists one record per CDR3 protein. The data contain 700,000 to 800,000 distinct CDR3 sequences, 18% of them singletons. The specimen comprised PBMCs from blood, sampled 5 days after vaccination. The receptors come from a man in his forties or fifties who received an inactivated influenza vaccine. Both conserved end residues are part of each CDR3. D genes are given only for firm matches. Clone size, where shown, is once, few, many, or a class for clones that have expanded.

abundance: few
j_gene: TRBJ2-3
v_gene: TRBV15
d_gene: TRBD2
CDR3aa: CATGGRGRGGTDTQYF
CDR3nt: TGTGCCACCGGAGGACGCGGGCGGGGGGGCACAGATACGCAGTATTTT

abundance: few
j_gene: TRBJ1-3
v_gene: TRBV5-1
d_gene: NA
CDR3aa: CASSLGSGTSSENTIYF
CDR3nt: TGCGCCAGCAGCTTGGGGTCGGGGACAAGCTCTGAAAACACCATATATTTT

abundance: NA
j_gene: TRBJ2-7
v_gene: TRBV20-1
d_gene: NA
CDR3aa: CSASGPLQTYEQYF
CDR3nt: TGCAGTGCTAGTGGTCCACTACAGACCTACGAGCAGTACTTC

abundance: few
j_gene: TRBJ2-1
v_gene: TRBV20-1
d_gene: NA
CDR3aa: CSEEGATYNEQFF
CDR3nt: TGCAGCGAGGAGGGGGCAACCTACAATGAGCAGTTCTTC

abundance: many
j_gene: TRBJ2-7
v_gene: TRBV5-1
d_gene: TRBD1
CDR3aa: CASSFGQGFASYEQYF
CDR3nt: TGCGCCAGCAGCTTCGGACAGGGGTTCGCTTCCTACGAGCAGTACTTC

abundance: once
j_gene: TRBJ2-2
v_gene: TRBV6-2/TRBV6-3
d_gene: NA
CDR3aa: CASRVYQGMSGLFF
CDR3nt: TGTGCCAGCAGAGTTTATCAGGGGATGTCGGGGCTGTTTTTT

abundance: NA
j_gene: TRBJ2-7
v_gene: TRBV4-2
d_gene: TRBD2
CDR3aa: CASSQEISGLAAYEQYF
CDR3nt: TGTGCCAGCAGCCAAGAGATATCGGGACTAGCGGCCTACGAGCAGTACTTC

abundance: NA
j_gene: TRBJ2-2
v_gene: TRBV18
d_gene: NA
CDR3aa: CASSQINAGELFF
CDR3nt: TGTGCCAGCTCACAGATTAACGCCGGGGAGCTGTTTTTT

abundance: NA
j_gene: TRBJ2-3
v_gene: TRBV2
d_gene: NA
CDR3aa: CASLVTDTQYF
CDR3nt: TGTGCCAGCCTCGTCACAGATACGCAGTATTTT

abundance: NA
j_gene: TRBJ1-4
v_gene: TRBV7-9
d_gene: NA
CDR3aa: CASSLGSQGSEKLFF
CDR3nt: TGTGCCAGCAGCTTAGGGTCCCAGGGCTCTGAAAAACTGTTTTTT

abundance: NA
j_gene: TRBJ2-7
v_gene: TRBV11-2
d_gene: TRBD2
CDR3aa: CASSMRGGFHEQYF
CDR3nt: TGTGCCAGCAGTATGCGGGGGGGCTTTCATGAGCAGTACTTC

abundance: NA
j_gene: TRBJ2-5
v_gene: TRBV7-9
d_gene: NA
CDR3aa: CASSARTQETQYF
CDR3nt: TGTGCCAGCAGCGCGAGAACTCAAGAGACCCAGTACTTC

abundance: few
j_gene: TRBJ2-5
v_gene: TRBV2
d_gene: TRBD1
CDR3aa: CASTTQQGRTQYF
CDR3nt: TGTGCCAGCACCACCCAACAGGGGCGGACCCAGTACTTC

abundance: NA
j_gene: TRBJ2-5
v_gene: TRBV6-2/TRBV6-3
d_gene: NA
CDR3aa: CASKIETQYF
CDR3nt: TGTGCCAGCAAGATCGAGACCCAGTACTTC

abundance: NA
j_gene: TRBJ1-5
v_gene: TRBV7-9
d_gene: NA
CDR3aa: CASSSGPRQPQHF
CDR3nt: TGTGCCAGCAGCTCCGGTCCTAGACAGCCCCAGCATTTT

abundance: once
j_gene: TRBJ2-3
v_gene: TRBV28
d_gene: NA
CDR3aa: CGAQGRVSDTQYF
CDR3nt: TGTGGGGCTCAGGGCAGGGTTTCAGATACGCAGTATTTT

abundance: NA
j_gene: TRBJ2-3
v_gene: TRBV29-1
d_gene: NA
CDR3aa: CSAKNLTAVSDTQYF
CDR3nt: TGCAGCGCTAAGAATCTAACGGCCGTCTCAGATACGCAGTATTTT

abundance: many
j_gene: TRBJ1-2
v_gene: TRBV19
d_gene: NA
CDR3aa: CASSNRGRDYGYTF
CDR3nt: TGTGCCAGTAGTAACCGGGGACGAGACTATGGCTACACCTTC

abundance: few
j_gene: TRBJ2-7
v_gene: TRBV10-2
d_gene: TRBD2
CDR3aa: CASNDGLAGTSYEQYF
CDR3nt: TGCGCCAGCAATGACGGACTAGCGGGGACCTCCTACGAGCAGTACTTC

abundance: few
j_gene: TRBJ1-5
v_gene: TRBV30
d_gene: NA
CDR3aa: CAWSVLGAGNQPQHF
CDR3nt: TGTGCCTGGAGTGTACTTGGGGCCGGCAATCAGCCCCAGCATTTT

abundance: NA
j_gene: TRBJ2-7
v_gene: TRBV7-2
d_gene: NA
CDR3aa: CASSLASVSSYEQYF
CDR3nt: TGTGCCAGCAGCTTAGCCAGCGTTTCCTCCTACGAGCAGTACTTC

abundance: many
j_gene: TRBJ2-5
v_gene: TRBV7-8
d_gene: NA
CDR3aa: CASSLALQAQYF
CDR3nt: TGTGCCAGCAGCTTAGCGCTACAGGCCCAGTACTTC

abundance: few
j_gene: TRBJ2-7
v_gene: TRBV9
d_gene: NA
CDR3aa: CASSPVGVYEQYF
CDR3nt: TGTGCCAGCAGCCCCGTAGGAGTCTACGAGCAGTACTTC

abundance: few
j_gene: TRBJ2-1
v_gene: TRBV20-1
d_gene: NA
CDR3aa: CSARDRALSYNEQFF
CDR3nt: TGCAGTGCTAGAGATAGGGCCCTCTCCTACAATGAGCAGTTCTTC

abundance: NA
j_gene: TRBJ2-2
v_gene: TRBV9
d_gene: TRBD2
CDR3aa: CASSVVGLAGDLGGELFF
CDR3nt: TGTGCCAGCAGCGTAGTGGGACTAGCGGGAGATTTAGGCGGGGAGCTGTTTTTT

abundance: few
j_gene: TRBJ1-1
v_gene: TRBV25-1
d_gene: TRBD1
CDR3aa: CASSDLQGGGTEAFF
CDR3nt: TGTGCCAGCAGTGACTTACAGGGGGGCGGAACTGAAGCTTTCTTT

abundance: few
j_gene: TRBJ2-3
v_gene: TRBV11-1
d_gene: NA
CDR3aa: CASSGTLWSSSSPDTQYF
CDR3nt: TGTGCCAGCAGCGGGACTCTCTGGAGCTCTTCTTCGCCAGATACGCAGTATTTT

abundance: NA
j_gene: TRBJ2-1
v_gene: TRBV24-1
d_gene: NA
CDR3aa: CATSVMRTRNEQFF
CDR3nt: TGTGCCACCAGTGTGATGAGAACTCGCAATGAGCAGTTCTTC

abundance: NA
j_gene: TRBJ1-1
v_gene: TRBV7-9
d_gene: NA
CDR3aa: CASSLDTNGLRGTEAFF
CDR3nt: TGTGCCAGCAGCTTAGATACAAATGGACTCAGGGGCACTGAAGCTTTCTTT

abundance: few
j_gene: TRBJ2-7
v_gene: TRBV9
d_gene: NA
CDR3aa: CASSVGGQEQYF
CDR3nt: TGTGCCAGCAGCGTAGGTGGACAAGAGCAGTACTTC

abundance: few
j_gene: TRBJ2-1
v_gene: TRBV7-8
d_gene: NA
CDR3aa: CASSYTFGTGEQFF
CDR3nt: TGTGCCAGCAGCTATACATTCGGGACGGGGGAGCAGTTCTTC

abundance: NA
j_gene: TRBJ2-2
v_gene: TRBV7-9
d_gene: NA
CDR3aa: CASSEGGELFF
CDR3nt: TGTGCCAGCAGCGAGGGCGGGGAGCTGTTTTTT

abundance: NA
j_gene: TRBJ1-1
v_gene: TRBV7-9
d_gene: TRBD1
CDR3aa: CASTAKTGETEAFF
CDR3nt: TGTGCCAGCACAGCAAAGACAGGGGAGACTGAAGCTTTCTTT

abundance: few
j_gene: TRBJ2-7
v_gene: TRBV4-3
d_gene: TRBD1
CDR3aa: CASSRRLEIRTGELYEQYF
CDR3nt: TGCGCCAGCAGCCGAAGACTCGAAATTAGGACAGGGGAGCTCTACGAGCAGTACTTC

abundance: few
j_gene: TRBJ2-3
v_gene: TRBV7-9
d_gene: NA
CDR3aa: CASSRLGWADTQYF
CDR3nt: TGTGCCAGCAGCCGACTCGGGTGGGCAGATACGCAGTATTTT

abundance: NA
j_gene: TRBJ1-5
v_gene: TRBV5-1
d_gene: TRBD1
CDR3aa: CASSLTGVRNQPQHF
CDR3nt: TGCGCCAGCAGCTTGACAGGGGTACGGAATCAGCCCCAGCATTTT

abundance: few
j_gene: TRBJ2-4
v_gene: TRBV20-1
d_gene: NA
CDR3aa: CSAIRPLRAKNIQYF
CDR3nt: TGCAGTGCTATTAGACCTTTGAGAGCCAAAAACATTCAGTACTTC

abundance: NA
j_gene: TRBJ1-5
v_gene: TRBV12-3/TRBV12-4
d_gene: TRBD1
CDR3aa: CASSFFGTGTQPQHF
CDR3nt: TGTGCCAGCAGTTTCTTCGGGACAGGGACTCAGCCCCAGCATTTT

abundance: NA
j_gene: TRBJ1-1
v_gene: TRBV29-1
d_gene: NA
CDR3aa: CSVQGFNTEAFF
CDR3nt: TGCAGCGTACAGGGATTTAACACTGAAGCTTTCTTT

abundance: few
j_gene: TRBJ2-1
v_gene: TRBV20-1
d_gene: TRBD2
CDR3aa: CSARDPLSGRAINEQFF
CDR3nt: TGCAGTGCTAGAGATCCCCTTAGCGGGAGGGCGATCAATGAGCAGTTCTTC

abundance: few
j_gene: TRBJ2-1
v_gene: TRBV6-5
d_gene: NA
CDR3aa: CASSYRRTDSNNEQFF
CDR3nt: TGTGCCAGCAGTTACAGAAGGACAGACTCAAACAATGAGCAGTTCTTC

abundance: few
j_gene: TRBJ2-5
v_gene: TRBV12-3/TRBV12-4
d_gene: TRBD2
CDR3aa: CASSLRNWGGQYF
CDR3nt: TGTGCCAGCAGTTTACGAAATTGGGGGGGTCAGTACTTC

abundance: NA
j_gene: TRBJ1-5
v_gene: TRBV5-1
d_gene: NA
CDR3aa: CASSARGGGNQPQHF
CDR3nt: TGCGCCAGCAGCGCCCGCGGGGGAGGCAATCAGCCCCAGCATTTT

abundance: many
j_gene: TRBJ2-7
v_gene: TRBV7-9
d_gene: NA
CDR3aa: CASSDDFAGYEQYF
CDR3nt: TGTGCCAGCAGCGACGATTTTGCGGGCTACGAGCAGTACTTC

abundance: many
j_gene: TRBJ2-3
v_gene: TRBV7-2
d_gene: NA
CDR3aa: CASSLGPFQASFPQF
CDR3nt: TGTGCCAGCAGCTTAGGGCCCTTCCAAGCCTCCTTTCCCCAATTT

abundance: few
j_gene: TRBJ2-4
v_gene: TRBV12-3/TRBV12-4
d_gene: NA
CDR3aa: CASSPPGASIQYF
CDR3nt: TGTGCCAGCAGCCCCCCGGGGGCAAGCATTCAGTACTTC

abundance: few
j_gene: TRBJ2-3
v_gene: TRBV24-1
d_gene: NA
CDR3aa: CATSDRTKVPDTQYF
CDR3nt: TGTGCCACCAGTGACCGGACAAAGGTTCCAGATACGCAGTATTTT

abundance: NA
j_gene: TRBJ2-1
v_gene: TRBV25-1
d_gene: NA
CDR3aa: CASSETPGESSEQFF
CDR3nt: TGTGCCAGCAGTGAAACCCCGGGGGAGAGCTCTGAGCAGTTCTTC